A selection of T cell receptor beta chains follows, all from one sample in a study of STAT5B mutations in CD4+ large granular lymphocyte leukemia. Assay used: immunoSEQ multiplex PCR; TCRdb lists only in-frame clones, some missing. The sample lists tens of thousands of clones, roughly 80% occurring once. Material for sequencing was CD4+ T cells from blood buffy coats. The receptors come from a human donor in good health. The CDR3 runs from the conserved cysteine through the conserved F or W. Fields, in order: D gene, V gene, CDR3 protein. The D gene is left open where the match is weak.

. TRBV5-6 CASSLYSEQYF
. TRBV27 CASTRGVNTGELFF
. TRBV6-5 CASSDGTRGEQYF
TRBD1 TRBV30 CAWSAIDRGVSHF
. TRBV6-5 CASTPTPHF
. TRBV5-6 CASSNQDSLAGELFF
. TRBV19 CASSIQGTHNQPQHF
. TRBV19 CASSKAWNTEAFF
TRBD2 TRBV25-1 CASSPAGGPRYNEQFF
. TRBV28 CASMGPQSVYGYTF
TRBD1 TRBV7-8 CASSSGTVYEQYF
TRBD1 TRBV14 CASSLPGTVNTEAFF
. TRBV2 CASSARLGDGGQPQHF
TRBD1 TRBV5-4 CASSLSRTGVDETQYF
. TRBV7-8 CASSLVGLNQPQHF
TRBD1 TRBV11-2 CASSLDRGPFYEQYF
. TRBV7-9 CASSFTDYGYTF
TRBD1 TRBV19 CASSTGTGLQETQYF
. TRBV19 CATSRRGPYEQYF
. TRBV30 CAWRKPGGTEAFF
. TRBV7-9 CASSLTSSEQYF
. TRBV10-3 CAISESTLGLHF
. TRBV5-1 CASSLQAGDNTEAFF
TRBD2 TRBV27 CASSLSGTSKNTQYF
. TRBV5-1 CASSLASLTDTQYF
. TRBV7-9 CASSLAKGSPLHF
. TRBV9 CASSHGSGDGYTF
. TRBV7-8 CASSLDLLSYTF
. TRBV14 CASSQEAAKTFAEAFF
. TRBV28 CASSLGRASYEQYF
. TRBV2 CASSVLDIQYF
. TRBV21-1 CASFTPRSEQYF
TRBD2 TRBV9 CASRYEREDQSYNEQFF
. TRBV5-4 CASSLGRGTSTDTQYF
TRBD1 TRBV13 CASSLLVGQGGSPLHF
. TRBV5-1 CASSLAIGAAGELFF
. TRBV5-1 CASSKGPYEQYF
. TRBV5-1 CASSFSIGNSYNEQFF